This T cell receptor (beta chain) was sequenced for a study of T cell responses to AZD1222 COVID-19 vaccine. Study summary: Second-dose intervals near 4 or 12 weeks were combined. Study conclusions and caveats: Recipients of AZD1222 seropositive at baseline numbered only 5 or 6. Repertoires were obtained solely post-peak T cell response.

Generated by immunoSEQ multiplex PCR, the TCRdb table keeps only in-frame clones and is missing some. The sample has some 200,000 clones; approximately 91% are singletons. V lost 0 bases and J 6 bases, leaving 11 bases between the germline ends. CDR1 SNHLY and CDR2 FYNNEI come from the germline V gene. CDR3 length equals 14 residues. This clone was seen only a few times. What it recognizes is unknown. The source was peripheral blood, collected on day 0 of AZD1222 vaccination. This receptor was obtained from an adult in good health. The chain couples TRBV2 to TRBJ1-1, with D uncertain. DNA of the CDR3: TGTGCCAGCAGTGAAGCTGACGCCGCGGCTGAAGCTTTCTTT. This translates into CASSEADAAAEAFF.